One sample yielded the 7 T cell receptor beta chains listed below, sequenced in a study of shared clonotypes between healthy human individuals. Assay: immunoSEQ multiplex PCR; the TCRdb copy retains only in-frame clones and omits some. The sample lists roughly 2.5 million clones; around nine tenths were seen once. Sequencing input: naive CD4+ T cells sorted from blood. Subset defined: CD45RA+ positively selected. The receptor set was obtained from a man aged 18 to 30 in good health.

J is TRBJ2-5 and V is TRBV5-4; D gene uncertain. The CDR3 loop spans 13 amino acids. Trimming took 3 bases from V and 3 from J, leaving 9 bases between them. Germline V gene sequence: CDR1 SGHNT, CDR2 YYREEE (reference sequence). The CDR3 loop is CASSSVEEETQYF. The CDR3 coding sequence is TGTGCCAGCAGCTCGGTGGAAGAAGAGACCCAGTACTTC.

The chain couples TRBV6-1 to TRBJ2-5; TRBD2 matches at 10 bases. The CDR3 runs 14 residues. From germline, CDR1 is MNHNS and CDR2 SASEGT. Germline trimming cut 6 bases from V and 2 bases from J; bases unmatched to any gene: 3. The CDR3 DNA follows: TGTGCCAGCAGATTAGCGGGGGGTCAAGAGACCCAGTACTTC. It yields the protein CASRLAGGQETQYF.

This chain links TRBV10-3 with TRBJ2-7; TRBD2 aligns across 9 bases. CDR1 and CDR2 from the germline V gene are ENHRY and SYGVKD. The CDR3 spans 14 residues. V shed 5 bases, J shed 1 base, and the junction held 3 bases outside the gene matches. CDR3 nucleotides: TGTGCCATCAGTTTAACTAGCGGGTCCTACGAGCAGTACTTC. Protein sequence: CAISLTSGSYEQYF.

The CDR3, as DNA: TGTGCCTGGAGTGTACGGAAAGGGGATGGCTACACCTTC. Protein sequence: CAWSVRKGDGYTF. The V gene is TRBV30, the J gene TRBJ1-2, with D maybe TRBD1 (5 bases). CDR3 size: 13 residues. The ends were cut back, 0 bases at V and 6 bases at J, with 11 bases in the middle. Germline V CDR1 and CDR2: GTSNPN, SVGIG (reference sequence).

The J gene is TRBJ1-6, the V gene TRBV28, with a possible D match to TRBD1 (5 bases). Per the germline V gene, CDR1 is MDHEN and CDR2 is SYDVKM. The CDR3 loop spans 15 amino acids. V lost 1 base, J lost 7 bases, and 11 bases lay in between. CDR3: CASSLFFQGNSPLHF. The CDR3 DNA follows: TGTGCCAGCAGTTTATTTTTCCAGGGAAATTCACCCCTCCACTTT. Based on the CDR3 plus reference TRBV28 and TRBJ1-6, the full variable domain is DVKVTQSSRYLVKRTGEKVFLECVQDMDHENMFWYRQDPGLGLRLIYFSYDVKMKEKGDIPEGYSVSREKKERFSLILESASTNQTSMYLCASSLFFQGNSPLHFGNGTRLTVT.

Concerning this clone itself: Other DNA sequences in the same sample also yield this CDR3. V is TRBV7-2 and J is TRBJ1-1, with no clear D. The germline gives CDR1 SGHTA, CDR2 FQGNSA. This CDR3 is built from 13 residues. Trimming shortened V by 1 base and J by 3 bases, and 6 bases separated the two germline ends. The CDR3 region has the DNA TGTGCCAGCAGCTTAGAAAAATACACTGAAGCTTTCTTT. Translated, it gives CASSLEKYTEAFF. Looking up the rest from reference TRBV7-2 and TRBJ1-1 gives the full variable domain: GAGVSQSPSNKVTEKGKDVELRCDPISGHTALYWYRQSLGQGLEFLIYFQGNSAPDKSGLPSDRFSAERTGGSVSTLTIQRTQQEDSAVYLCASSLEKYTEAFFGQGTRLTVV.

This clone turned up a few times. The chain combines TRBV18 with TRBJ1-1; possible D gene TRBD1, 6 bases. This CDR3 is built from 15 residues. Looked up from germline, CDR1 is KGHSH and CDR2 is LQKENI. V was trimmed by 5 bases and J by 1 base, leaving 14 bases between them. The CDR3 spells CASSSEGVSNTEAFF. Here the CDR3 DNA reads TGTGCCAGCTCATCAGAGGGGGTTTCGAACACTGAAGCTTTCTTT.